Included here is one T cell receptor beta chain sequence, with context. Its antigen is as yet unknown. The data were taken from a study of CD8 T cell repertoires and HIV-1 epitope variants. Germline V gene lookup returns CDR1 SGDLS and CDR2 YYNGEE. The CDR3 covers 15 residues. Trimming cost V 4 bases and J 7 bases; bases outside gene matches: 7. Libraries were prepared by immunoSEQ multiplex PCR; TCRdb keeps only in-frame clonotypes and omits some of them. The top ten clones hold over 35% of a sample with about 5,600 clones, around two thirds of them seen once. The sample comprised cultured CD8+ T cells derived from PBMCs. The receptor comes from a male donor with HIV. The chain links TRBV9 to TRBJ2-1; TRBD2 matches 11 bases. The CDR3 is CASSPTSGSGNEQFF. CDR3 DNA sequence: TGTGCCAGCAGCCCCACTAGCGGGAGTGGAAATGAGCAGTTCTTC.